The sequence of this TCR beta chain was determined in a study of TIL therapy for anti-PD-1-resistant metastatic lung cancer. Across the study: Half of patients were current or former smokers. Study findings and constraints: Many TIL product clones were absent from baseline tumor, suggesting clonal contraction. Compared with baseline intratumoral T cells, expanded TIL cultures were more clonal and less diverse (around 5.9% vs 31%).

CDR3 length: 14 amino acids. The ends lost 3 bases at V and 6 bases at J; junction bases unmatched: 9. Looked up from germline, CDR1 is SGDLS and CDR2 is YYNGEE. The immunoSEQ assay was v3. Sequencing depth was about 2 million read pairs for survey level, about 5-6 million for deep. The table came from immunoSEQ multiplex PCR; TCRdb's copy has only in-frame clones and leaves some out. The table has tens of thousands of clones, 60% to 85% seen once. Time point denoted: pre-treatment sample, taken before nivolumab and TIL therapy. Pleural nodules or supraclavicular lymph nodes made up most of the excised metastases sampled. Worth noting for this clone: The target antigen is unknown.

The starting material was tumor tissue, obtained at baseline. The receptor's source is a person aged 25 to 80 with non-small cell lung cancer. This chain links TRBV9 with TRBJ2-7; 7 bases line up with TRBD1. The CDR3 nucleotides are TGTGCCAGCAGCGCCTCTGCAAGGGGGCGCGAGCAGTACTTC. This encodes CASSASARGREQYF.